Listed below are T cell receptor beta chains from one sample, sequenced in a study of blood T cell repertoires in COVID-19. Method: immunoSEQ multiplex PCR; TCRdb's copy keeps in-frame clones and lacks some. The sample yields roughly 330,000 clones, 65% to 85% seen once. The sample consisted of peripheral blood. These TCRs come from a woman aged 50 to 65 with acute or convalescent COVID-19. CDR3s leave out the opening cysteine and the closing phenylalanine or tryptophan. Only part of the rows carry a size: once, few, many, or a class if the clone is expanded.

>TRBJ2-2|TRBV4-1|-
ASSQVLSVTGELF
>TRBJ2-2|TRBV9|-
ASSAGGVVTTGELF
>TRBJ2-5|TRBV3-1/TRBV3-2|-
ASGLAGGPQTQY
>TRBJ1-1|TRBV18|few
ASSPQGVNTEAF
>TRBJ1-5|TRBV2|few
ASKGVAGGQPQH
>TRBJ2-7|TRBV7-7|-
ASSLGDLTGPRQY
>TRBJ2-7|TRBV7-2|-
ASSAKEGLAPFSYEQY
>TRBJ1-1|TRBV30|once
ASRGLTTEAF
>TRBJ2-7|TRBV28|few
ASSFESQGQY
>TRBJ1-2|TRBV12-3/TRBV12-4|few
ASSFAGLGYT
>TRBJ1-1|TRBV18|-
ASSPGQGGPEAF
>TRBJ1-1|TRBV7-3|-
ASSSSPGVAEAF
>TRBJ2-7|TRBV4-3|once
ASSPDHNYYEQY
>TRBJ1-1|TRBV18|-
ASSFGSGTEAF
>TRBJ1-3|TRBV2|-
ASSRERNTIY
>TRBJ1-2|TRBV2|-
ASSPAGYGYT
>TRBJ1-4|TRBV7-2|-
ASSQTGQGEKLF
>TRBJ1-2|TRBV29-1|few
SVVPPGGGSGGYT
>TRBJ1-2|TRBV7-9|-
ASSLDPNYWGYT
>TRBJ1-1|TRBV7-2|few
ASSDRQGPTEAF
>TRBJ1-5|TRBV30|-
AWSVQGNQPQH
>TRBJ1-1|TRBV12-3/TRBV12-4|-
ASSTRATEAF
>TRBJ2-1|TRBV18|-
ASSLQGSSYNEQF
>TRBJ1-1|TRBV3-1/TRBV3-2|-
ASSQSAGHTEAF
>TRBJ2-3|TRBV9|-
ASSVNEGGQY
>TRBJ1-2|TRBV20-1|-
SASIYQGAAYGYT
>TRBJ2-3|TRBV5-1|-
ASSGLAGGNTDTQY
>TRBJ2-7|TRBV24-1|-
ATSGAGNYEQY
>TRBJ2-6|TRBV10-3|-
ANRDRTGDEYSGANVLT
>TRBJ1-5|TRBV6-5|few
ASSYLNQPQH
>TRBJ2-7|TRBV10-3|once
AISGGTISYEQY
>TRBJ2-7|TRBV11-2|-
ASSSTTGTEQY
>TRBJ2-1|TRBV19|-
ASKASASGWDEQF